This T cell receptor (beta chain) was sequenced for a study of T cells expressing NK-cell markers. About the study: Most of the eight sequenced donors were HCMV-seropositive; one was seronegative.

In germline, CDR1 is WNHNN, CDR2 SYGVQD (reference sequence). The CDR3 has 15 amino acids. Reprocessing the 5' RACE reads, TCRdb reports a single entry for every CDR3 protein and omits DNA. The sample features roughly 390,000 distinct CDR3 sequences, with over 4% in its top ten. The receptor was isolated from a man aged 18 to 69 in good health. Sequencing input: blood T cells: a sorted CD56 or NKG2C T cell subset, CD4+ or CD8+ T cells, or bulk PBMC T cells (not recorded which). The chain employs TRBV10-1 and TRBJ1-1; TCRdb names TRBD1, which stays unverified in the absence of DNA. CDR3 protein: CASSESWDTVLEAFF.